Listed below are T cell receptor beta chains from one sample, sequenced in a study of T cells in localized non-small cell lung cancer. Clones were read by immunoSEQ multiplex PCR, and TCRdb kept only the in-frame ones, dropping some. In the table there are about 5,900 clones, around 25% of which are singletons. Sequences were derived from lung tumor tissue, sampled before any cancer treatment. These receptors were taken from a female donor of 60 years or more with stage I lung adenocarcinoma. Both conserved end residues are part of each CDR3. The D gene is left open where the match is weak. Some rows mark clone size as missing; the rest say once, few, many or name a class of expanded clone.

V	size	D	J	length	DNA	CDR3
TRBV29-1	few	TRBD2	TRBJ2-3	15	TGCAGCGTGCGCGGGGGGACAACTAGCACAGATACGCAGTATTTT	CSVRGGTTSTDTQYF
TRBV28	few	TRBD1	TRBJ1-1	14	TGTGCCAGTAGGGCAGGGGGAAGTGGGACTGAAGCTTTCTTT	CASRAGGSGTEAFF
TRBV11-3	.	.	TRBJ2-5	14	TGTGCCAGCAGCTCCACAGTGGCGCAAGAGACCCAGTACTTC	CASSSTVAQETQYF
TRBV19	.	.	TRBJ2-6	16	TGTGCCAGTAGTATTTACGGGAGTCCTGGGGCCAACGTCCTGACTTTC	CASSIYGSPGANVLTF
TRBV18	.	TRBD2	TRBJ2-7	15	TGTGCCAGCTCACCAACTAGCGGGAGAACCTACGAGCAGTACTTC	CASSPTSGRTYEQYF
TRBV4-1	.	.	TRBJ2-7	15	TGCGCCAGCAGCCAAGGAATAAGTGGTTCCTACGAGCAGTACTTC	CASSQGISGSYEQYF
TRBV1	.	.	TRBJ2-4	14	TGCGCCAGCAGCACACAGGGGAGTCGAAACATTCAGTACTTC	CASSTQGSRNIQYF
TRBV29-1	once	TRBD2	TRBJ2-2	13	TGCAGCGCCGGGGGGGATTCCACCGGGGAGCTGTTTTTT	CSAGGDSTGELFF
TRBV9	.	TRBD1	TRBJ1-2	13	TGTGCCAGCTGGACAGGGAACAACTATGGCTACACCTTC	CASWTGNNYGYTF
TRBV19	few	.	TRBJ1-1	14	TGTGCCAGTAGTATACCTCAGGGGAACACTGAAGCTTTCTTT	CASSIPQGNTEAFF